This T cell receptor beta chain was recorded in a study of Tregs in tolerant kidney transplant recipients. General study results and limits: The small number of patients limits these findings pending further validation. Expanding Tregs on activated donor B cells appeared to best identify donor-specific TCRbeta clones. Antigen-driven expansion was suggested because donor-specific Tregs expanded more than all Tregs in tolerant patients.

The nonmyeloablative bone marrow transplants came from related graft donors, with transient mixed chimerism. Unstimulated regulatory T cells (CD4+CD25+CD127-), CD4+CD25- non-regulatory cells, CD4 and CD8 cells were FACS-sorted from thawed PBMCs. The length of the CDR3 is 16 residues. Per germline, CDR1 SGHTA and CDR2 FQGNSA. Unmatched junction bases numbered 3, after V lost 1 base and J lost 2 bases. Assay: immunoSEQ multiplex PCR; the TCRdb copy retains only in-frame clones and omits some. The sample records around 64,000 clones, about 90% being singletons. With respect to this clone: Antigen specificity is unknown.

The V call is TRBV7-2, the J call TRBJ2-3; 10 nucleotides agree with TRBD2. The sequencing used CD4+ T cells from blood (PBMCs), collected 6 months after the transplant. This receptor was obtained from a human patient who received a combined kidney and bone marrow transplant. Some of the T cells may derive from the graft donor. CDR3 coding DNA: TGTGCCAGCAGCTTAGTTCTAGCGGGGGCCACAGATACGCAGTATTTT. It translates to CASSLVLAGATDTQYF.